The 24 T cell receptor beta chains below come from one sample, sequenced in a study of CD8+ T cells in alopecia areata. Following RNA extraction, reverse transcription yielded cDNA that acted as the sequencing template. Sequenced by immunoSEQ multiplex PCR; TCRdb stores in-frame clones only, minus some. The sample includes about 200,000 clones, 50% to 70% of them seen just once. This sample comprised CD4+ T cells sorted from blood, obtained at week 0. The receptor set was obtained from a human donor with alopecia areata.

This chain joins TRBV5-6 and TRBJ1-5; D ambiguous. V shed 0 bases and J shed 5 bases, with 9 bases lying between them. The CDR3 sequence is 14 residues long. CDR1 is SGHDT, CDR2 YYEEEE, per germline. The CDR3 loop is CASSLAAGYQPQHF. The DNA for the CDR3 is TGTGCCAGCAGCTTGGCGGCGGGATATCAGCCCCAGCATTTT.

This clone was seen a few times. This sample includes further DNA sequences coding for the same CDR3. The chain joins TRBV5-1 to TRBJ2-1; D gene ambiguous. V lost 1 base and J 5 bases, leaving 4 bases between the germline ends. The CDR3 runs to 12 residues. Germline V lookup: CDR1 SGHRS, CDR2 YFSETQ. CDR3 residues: CASSLRDNEQFF. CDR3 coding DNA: TGCGCCAGCAGCTTGAGGGACAATGAGCAGTTCTTC.

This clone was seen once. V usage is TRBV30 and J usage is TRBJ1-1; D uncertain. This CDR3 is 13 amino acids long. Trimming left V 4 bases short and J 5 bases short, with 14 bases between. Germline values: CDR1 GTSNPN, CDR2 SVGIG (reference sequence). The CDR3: CAWTKGMRTEAFF. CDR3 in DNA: TGTGCCTGGACAAAGGGTATGAGGACTGAAGCTTTCTTT.

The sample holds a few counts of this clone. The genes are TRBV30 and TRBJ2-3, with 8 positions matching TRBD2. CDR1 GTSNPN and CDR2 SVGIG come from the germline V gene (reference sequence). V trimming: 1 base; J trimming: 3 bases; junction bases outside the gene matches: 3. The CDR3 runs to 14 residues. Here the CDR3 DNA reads TGTGCCTGGAGTGGACTAGCGATAACAGATACGCAGTATTTT. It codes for CAWSGLAITDTQYF.

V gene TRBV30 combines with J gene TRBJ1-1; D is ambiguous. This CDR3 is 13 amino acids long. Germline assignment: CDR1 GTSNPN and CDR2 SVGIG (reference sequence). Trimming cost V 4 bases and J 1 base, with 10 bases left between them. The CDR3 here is CAWTRESNTEAFF. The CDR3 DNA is TGTGCCTGGACACGGGAGTCGAACACTGAAGCTTTCTTT. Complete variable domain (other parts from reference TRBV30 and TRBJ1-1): SQTIHQWPATLVQPVGSPLSLECTVEGTSNPNLYWYRQAAGRGLQLLFYSVGIGQISSEVPQNLSASRPQDRQFILSSKKLLLSDSGFYLCAWTRESNTEAFFGQGTRLTVV.

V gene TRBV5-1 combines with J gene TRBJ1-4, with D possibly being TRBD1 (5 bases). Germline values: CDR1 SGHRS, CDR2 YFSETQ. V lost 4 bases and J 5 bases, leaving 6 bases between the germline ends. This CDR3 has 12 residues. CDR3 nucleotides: TGCGCCAGCAGCGGGGGGAATGAAAAACTGTTTTTT. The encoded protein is CASSGGNEKLFF.

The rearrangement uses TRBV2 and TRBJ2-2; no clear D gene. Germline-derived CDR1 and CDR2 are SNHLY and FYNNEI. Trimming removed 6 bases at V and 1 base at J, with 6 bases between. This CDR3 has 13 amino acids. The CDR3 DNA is TGTGCCAGCAGATACAGGAACACCGGGGAGCTGTTTTTT. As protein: CASRYRNTGELFF.

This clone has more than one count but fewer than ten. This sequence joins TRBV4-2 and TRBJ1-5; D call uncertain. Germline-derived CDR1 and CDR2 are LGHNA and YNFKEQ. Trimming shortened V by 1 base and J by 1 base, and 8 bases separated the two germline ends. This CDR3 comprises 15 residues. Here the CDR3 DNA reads TGTGCCAGCAGCCAAGTCCCGGCAAGCAATCAGCCCCAGCATTTT. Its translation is CASSQVPASNQPQHF.

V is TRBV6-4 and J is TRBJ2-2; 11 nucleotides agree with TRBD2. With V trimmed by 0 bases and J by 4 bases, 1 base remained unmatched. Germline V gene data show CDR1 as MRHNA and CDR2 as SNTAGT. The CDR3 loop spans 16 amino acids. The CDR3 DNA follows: TGTGCCAGCAGTGACTCTAGCGGGAGGGTCACCGGGGAGCTGTTTTTT. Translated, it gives CASSDSSGRVTGELFF.

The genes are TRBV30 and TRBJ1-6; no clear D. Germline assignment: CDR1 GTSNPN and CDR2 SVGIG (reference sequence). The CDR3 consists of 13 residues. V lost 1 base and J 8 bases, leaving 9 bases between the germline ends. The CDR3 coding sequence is TGTGCCTGGAGTGGAGGGTTGGATTCACCCCTCCACTTT. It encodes CAWSGGLDSPLHF.

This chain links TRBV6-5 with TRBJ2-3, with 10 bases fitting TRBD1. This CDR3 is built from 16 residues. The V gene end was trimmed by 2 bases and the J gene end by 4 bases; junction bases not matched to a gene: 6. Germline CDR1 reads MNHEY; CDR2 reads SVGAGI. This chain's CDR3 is CASSYTGTGAADTQYF. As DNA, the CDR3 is TGTGCCAGCAGTTACACTGGGACAGGGGCGGCAGATACGCAGTATTTT.

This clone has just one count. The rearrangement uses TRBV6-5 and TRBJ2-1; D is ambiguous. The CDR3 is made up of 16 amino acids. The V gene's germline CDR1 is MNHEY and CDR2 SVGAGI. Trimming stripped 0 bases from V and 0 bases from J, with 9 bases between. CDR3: CASSYSARTSYNEQFF. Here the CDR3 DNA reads TGTGCCAGCAGTTACTCCGCGCGTACCTCCTACAATGAGCAGTTCTTC.

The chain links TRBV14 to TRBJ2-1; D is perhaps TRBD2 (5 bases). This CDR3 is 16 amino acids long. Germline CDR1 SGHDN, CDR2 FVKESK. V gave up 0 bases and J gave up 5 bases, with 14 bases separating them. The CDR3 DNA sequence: TGTGCCAGCAGCCAAGATTGGACGGTCGGGGACAATGAGCAGTTCTTC. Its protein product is CASSQDWTVGDNEQFF. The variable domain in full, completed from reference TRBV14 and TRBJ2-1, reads EAGVTQFPSHSVIEKGQTVTLRCDPISGHDNLYWYRRVMGKEIKFLLHFVKESKQDESGMPNNRFLAERTGGTYSTLKVQPAELEDSGVYFCASSQDWTVGDNEQFFGPGTRLTVL.

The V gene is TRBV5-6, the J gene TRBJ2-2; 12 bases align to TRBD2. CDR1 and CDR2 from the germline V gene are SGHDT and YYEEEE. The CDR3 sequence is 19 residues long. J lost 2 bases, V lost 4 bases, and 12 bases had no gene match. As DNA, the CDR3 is TGTGCCAGCAGCCAGCTGACTAGCGGGAGATGGGGAAACACCGGGGAGCTGTTTTTT. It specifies CASSQLTSGRWGNTGELFF.

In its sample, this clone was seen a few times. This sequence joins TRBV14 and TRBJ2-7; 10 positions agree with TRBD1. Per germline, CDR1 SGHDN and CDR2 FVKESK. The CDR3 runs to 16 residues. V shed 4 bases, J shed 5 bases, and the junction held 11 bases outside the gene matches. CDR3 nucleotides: TGTGCCAGCAGCCGACTACCGGGACAGGGGACCCACGAGCAGTACTTC. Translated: CASSRLPGQGTHEQYF.

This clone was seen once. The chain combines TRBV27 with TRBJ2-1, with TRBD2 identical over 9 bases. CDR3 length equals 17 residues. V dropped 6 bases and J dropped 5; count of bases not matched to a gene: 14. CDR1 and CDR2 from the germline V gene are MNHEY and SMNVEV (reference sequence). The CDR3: CASRGAGLADPDNEQFF. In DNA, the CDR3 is TGTGCCAGCAGGGGGGCGGGACTAGCTGATCCCGACAATGAGCAGTTCTTC.

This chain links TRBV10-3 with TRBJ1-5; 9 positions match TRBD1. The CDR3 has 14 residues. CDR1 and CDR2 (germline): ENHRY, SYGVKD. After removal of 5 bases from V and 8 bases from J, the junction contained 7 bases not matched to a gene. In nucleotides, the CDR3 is TGTGCCATCAGTTCAGACAGGGGGAGGGAGCCCCAGCATTTT. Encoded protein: CAISSDRGREPQHF.

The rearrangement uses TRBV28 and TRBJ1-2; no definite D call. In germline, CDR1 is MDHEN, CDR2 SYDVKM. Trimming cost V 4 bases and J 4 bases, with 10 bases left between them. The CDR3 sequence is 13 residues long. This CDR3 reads CASSSRAIYGYTF. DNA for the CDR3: TGTGCCAGCAGTTCCCGGGCCATCTATGGCTACACCTTC.

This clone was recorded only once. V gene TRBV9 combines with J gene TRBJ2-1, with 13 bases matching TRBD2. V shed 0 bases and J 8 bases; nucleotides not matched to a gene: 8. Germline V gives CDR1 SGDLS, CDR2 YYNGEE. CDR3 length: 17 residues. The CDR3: CASSVVPTSGRADEQFF. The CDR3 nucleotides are TGTGCCAGCAGCGTAGTCCCCACTAGCGGGAGGGCCGATGAGCAGTTCTTC.

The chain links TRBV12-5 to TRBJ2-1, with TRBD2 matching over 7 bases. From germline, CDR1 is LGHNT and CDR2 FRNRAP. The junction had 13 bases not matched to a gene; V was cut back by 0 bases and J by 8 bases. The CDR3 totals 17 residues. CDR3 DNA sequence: TGTGCTAGTGGTTTGGTACCGCGCGGGAGAAGTGACGATGAGCAGTTCTTC. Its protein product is CASGLVPRGRSDDEQFF.

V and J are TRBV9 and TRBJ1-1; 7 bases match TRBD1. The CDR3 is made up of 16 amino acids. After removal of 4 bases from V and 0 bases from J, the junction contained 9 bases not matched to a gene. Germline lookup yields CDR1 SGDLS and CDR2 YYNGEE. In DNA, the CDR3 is TGTGCCAGCAGCCGGGGACAGTTGAGCATGAACACTGAAGCTTTCTTT. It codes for CASSRGQLSMNTEAFF.

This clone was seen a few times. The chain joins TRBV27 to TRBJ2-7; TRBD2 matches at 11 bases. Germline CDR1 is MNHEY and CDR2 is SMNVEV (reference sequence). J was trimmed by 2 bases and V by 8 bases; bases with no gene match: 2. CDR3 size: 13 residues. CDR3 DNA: TGTGCCAGCTGGGGACTAGCGGCCTACGAGCAGTACTTC. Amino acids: CASWGLAAYEQYF.

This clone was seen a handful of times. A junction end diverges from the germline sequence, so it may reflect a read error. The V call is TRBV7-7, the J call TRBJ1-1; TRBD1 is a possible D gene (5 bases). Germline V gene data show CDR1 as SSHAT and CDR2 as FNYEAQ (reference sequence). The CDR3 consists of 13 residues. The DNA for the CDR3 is TGTGCTAGCAGCCAATCCAGGGCCACTGAAGCTTTCTTT. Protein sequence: CASSQSRATEAFF.

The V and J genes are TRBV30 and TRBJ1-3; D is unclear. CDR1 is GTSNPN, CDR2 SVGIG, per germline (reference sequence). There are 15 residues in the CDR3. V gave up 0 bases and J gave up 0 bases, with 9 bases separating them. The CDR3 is CAWSVGPISGNTIYF. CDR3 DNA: TGTGCCTGGAGTGTAGGTCCGATCTCTGGAAACACCATATATTTT.